This TCR beta chain was retrieved from a study of T-cell reconstitution after alpha-beta-depleted transplantation in children. This CDR3 region has 13 residues. Unique molecular identifiers tagged the TCRbeta library. One entry per CDR3 protein, called by TCRdb with MiXCR from the PCR reads. The sample consists of approximately 130,000 distinct CDR3 sequences, roughly 10% of them appearing once. Remarks on this clonotype: A read error may explain this, as a much larger clone is one base away.

The V call is TRBV12-3 or TRBV12-4, the J call TRBJ2-7; no clear D. The starting material was PBMCs, mostly from graft donor cells, obtained 180 days after TCRalphabeta/CD19-depleted stem cell transplant. The clonotype comes from a girl under three years old who had a stem cell transplant for combined immunodeficiency, so the T cells may come from the graft donor. In DNA, the CDR3 is TGTTCCAGCAGTTTTGGTCAGCCCTACGAGCAGTACTTC. Translation gives CSSSFGQPYEQYF.